This T cell receptor beta chain was obtained from a study of cytomegalovirus exposure and HLA in healthy donors. Study outcomes and limitations: More than 15,000 TCR beta sequences were associated with HLA alleles at 0.05 false discovery rate in a later analysis.

With 60 Vbeta and 13 Jbeta primers, the PCR was carried out. This table comes from immunoSEQ multiplex PCR, and its TCRdb copy is limited to in-frame clones, with some not included. Here the sample spans around 160,000 clones, approximately 80% being singletons. Regarding this clone: Its antigen remains unknown.

Material for sequencing was PBMCs. This TCR derives from a woman aged 18 to 35 in good health and CMV-seronegative.

The CDR3 here is CASRRGQQGAGEKLFF. The CDR3 bases are TGTGCCAGCAGAAGGGGCCAACAGGGGGCGGGGGAAAAACTGTTTTTT. V and J are TRBV7-9 and TRBJ1-4; TRBD1 matches at 9 bases. The length of the CDR3 is 16 residues. Per the germline V gene, CDR1 is SEHNR and CDR2 is FQNEAQ (reference sequence). The junction had 13 bases not matched to a gene; V was cut back by 6 bases and J by 8 bases.